The 2 T cell receptor beta chains below all came from one sample that was sequenced in a study of blood T cell repertoires in COVID-19. Using immunoSEQ multiplex PCR, the repertoire was profiled, and TCRdb retains in-frame clones only, with some absent. The sample records just under 250,000 clones, approximately 84% being singletons. Source material: peripheral blood. The receptors were sampled from a woman under 40 who had recovered from COVID-19.

The chain carries TRBV19 and TRBJ1-5, with D maybe TRBD1 (6 bases). With 5 bases removed from V and 1 base from J, the gap between germline ends came to 24 bases. The germline V gene has CDR1 LNHDA and CDR2 SQIVND (reference sequence). The CDR3 runs 19 residues. The CDR3 spells CASSAWDIPFVRSNQPQHF. The CDR3 bases are TGTGCCAGTAGTGCCTGGGACATCCCCTTTGTGAGGAGCAATCAGCCCCAGCATTTT.

The chain recombines TRBV5-1 with TRBJ2-1, with D hard to call. This CDR3 contains 14 residues. Trimming removed 0 bases from V and 6 bases from J, with 10 bases in between. CDR1 SGHRS and CDR2 YFSETQ come from the germline V gene. The CDR3: CASSLGLVTNEQFF. CDR3 nucleotide sequence: TGCGCCAGCAGCTTGGGGCTAGTTACCAATGAGCAGTTCTTC.